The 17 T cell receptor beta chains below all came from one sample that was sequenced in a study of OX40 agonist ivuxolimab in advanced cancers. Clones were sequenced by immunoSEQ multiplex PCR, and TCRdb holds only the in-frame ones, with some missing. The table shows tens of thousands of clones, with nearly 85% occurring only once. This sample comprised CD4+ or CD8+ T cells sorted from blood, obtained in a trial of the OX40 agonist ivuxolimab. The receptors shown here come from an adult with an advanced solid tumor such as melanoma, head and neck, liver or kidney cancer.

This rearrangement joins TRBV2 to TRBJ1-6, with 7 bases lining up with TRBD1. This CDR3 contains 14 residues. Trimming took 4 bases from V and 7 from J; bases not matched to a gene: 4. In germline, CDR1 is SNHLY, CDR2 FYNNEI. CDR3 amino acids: CASSVQGDNSPLHF. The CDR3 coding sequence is TGTGCCAGCAGTGTGCAGGGGGACAATTCACCCCTCCACTTT.

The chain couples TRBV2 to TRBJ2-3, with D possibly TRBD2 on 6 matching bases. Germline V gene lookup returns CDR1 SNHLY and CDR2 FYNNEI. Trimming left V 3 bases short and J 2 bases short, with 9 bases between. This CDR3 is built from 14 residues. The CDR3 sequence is CASSEGGDTDTQYF. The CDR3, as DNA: TGTGCCAGCAGTGAGGGGGGAGACACAGATACGCAGTATTTT. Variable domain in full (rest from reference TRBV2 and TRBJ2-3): EPEVTQTPSHQVTQMGQEVILRCVPISNHLYFYWYRQILGQKVEFLVSFYNNEISEKSEIFDDQFSVERPDGSNFTLKIRSTKLEDSAMYFCASSEGGDTDTQYFGPGTRLTVL.

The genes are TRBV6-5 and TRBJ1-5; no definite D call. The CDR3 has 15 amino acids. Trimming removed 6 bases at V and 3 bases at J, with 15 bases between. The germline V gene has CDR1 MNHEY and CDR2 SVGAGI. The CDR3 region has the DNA TGTGCCAGCAGAACCGGGTCTTTTTCCAATCAGCCCCAGCATTTT. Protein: CASRTGSFSNQPQHF.

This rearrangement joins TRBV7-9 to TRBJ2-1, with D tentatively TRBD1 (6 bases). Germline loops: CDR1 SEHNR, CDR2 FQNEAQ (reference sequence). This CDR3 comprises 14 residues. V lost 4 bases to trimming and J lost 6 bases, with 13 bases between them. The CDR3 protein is CASSSGTQINEQFF. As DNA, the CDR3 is TGTGCCAGCAGCTCCGGGACACAGATCAATGAGCAGTTCTTC.

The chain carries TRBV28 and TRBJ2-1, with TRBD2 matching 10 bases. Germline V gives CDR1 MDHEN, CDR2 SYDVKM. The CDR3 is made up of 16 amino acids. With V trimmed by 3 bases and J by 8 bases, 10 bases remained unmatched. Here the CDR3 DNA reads TGTGCCAGCAGTTTCCTAGCGGGGGAAACGGGGCATGAGCAGTTCTTC. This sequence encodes CASSFLAGETGHEQFF.

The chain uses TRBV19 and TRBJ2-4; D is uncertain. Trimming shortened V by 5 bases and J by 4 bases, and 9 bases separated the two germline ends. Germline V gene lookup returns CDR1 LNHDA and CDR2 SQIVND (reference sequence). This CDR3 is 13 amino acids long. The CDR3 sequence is CASSGSLKNIQYF. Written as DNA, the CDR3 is TGTGCCAGTAGTGGCAGCCTGAAAAACATTCAGTACTTC.

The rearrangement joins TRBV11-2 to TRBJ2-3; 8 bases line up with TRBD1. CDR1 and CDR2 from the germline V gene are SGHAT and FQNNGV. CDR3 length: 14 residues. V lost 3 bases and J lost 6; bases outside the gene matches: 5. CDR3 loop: CASSLDREGDTQYF. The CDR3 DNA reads TGTGCCAGCAGCTTGGACAGGGAAGGCGATACGCAGTATTTT.

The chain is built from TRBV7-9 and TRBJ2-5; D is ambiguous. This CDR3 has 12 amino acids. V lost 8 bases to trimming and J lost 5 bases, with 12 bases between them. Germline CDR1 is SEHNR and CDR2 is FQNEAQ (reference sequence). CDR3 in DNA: TGTGCCAGCTCGGACGCCCTGGAGACCCAGTACTTC. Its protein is CASSDALETQYF.

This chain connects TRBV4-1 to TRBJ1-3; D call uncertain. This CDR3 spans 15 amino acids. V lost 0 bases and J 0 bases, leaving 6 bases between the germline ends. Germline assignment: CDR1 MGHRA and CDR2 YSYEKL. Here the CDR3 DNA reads TGCGCCAGCAGCCAAGAACCTAGCTCTGGAAACACCATATATTTT. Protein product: CASSQEPSSGNTIYF.

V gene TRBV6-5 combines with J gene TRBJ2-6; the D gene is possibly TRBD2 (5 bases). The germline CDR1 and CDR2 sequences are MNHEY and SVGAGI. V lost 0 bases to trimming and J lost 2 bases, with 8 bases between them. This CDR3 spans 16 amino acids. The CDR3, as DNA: TGTGCCAGCAGTTACTCGTACGGGGCTGGGGCCAACGTCCTGACTTTC. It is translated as CASSYSYGAGANVLTF.

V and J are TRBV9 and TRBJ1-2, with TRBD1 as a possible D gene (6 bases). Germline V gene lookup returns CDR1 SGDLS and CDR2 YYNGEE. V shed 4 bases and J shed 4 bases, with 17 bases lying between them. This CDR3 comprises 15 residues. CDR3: CASSPGEGWGYGYTF. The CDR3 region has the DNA TGTGCCAGCAGCCCAGGGGAGGGATGGGGCTATGGCTACACCTTC.

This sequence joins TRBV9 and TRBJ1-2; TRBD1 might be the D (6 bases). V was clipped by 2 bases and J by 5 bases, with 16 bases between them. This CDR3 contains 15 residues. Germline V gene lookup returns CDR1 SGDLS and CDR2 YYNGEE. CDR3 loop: CASSVNREGGYGYTF. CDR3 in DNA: TGTGCCAGCAGCGTGAACAGGGAGGGTGGGTATGGCTACACCTTC.

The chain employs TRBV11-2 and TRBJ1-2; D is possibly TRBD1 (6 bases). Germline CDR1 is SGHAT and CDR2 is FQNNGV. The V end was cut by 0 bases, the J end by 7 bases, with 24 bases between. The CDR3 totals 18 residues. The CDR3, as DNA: TGTGCCAGCAGCTTAGATCGGGCGGAACAGGGCATCGGGGCTGGCTACACCTTC. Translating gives CASSLDRAEQGIGAGYTF.

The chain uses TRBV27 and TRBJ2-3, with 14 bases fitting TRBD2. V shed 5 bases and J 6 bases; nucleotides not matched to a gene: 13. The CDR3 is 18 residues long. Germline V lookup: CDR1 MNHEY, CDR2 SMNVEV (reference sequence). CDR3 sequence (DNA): TGTGCCAGCAGTACCGCCTCCGGACTAGCGGGGGGTCGTGATACGCAGTATTTT. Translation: CASSTASGLAGGRDTQYF.

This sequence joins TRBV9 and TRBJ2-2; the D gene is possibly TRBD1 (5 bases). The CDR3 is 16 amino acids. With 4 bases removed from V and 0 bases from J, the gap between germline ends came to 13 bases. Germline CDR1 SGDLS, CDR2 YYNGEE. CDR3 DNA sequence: TGTGCCAGCAGCCCGCGGACACCCCCGAACACCGGGGAGCTGTTTTTT. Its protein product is CASSPRTPPNTGELFF. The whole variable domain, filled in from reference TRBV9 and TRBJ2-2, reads DSGVTQTPKHLITATGQRVTLRCSPRSGDLSVYWYQQSLDQGLQFLIQYYNGEERAKGNILERFSAQQFPDLHSELNLSSLELGDSALYFCASSPRTPPNTGELFFGEGSRLTVL.

The CDR3 coding sequence is TGTGCCACCAGCAGGGACAGGGGGCAAGGCTACACCTTC. Amino acid sequence: CATSRDRGQGYTF. This rearrangement joins TRBV15 to TRBJ1-2; 11 bases fit TRBD1. Germline V CDR1 and CDR2: LNHNV, YYDKDF (reference sequence). Unmatched junction bases numbered 2, after V lost 3 bases and J lost 8 bases. This CDR3 spans 13 amino acids.

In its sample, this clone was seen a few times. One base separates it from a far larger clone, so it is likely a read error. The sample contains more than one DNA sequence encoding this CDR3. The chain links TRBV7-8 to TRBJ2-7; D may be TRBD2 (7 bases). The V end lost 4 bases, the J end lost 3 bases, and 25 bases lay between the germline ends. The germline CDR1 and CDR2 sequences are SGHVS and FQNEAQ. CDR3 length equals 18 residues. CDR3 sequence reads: CASSSTGRGAGRGYEQYF. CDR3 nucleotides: TGTGCCAGCAGCTCCACGGGGAGGGGGGCCGGCCGGGGCTACGAGCAGTACTTC.